This TCR beta chain was sequenced during a study of Graves' ophthalmopathy and Graves' hyperthyroidism. Study conclusions and caveats: Researchers report that a 13-signature model separated ophthalmopathy from stable hyperthyroidism, posting less than 90% sensitivity and more than 70% specificity.

Germline CDR1 DFQATT, CDR2 SNEGSKA (reference sequence). The V and J ends lost 0 bases and 4 bases, in that order; junction bases with no gene match: 3. The CDR3 spans 14 residues. This clonotype was recorded many times. Its antigen is unidentified. TCR beta CDR3 regions were amplified from RNA transcripts. HTBI primers were employed in first-round RT-PCR, then a second-round multiplex PCR followed. TCRdb reprocessed the multiplex PCR reads via MiXCR and lists one record per CDR3 protein. The table lists some 1.1 million distinct CDR3 sequences, around a third of them singletons, with over 8.5% in the top ten.

Sample: peripheral blood or thyroid tissue (not recorded which). This receptor was obtained from an adult man with Graves' hyperthyroidism. The V call is TRBV20-1, the J call TRBJ1-3, with 7 bases lining up with TRBD1. The CDR3 DNA is TGCAGTGCTAGAGACATCAGGGGGGGAAACACCATATATTTT. Encoded protein: CSARDIRGGNTIYF.